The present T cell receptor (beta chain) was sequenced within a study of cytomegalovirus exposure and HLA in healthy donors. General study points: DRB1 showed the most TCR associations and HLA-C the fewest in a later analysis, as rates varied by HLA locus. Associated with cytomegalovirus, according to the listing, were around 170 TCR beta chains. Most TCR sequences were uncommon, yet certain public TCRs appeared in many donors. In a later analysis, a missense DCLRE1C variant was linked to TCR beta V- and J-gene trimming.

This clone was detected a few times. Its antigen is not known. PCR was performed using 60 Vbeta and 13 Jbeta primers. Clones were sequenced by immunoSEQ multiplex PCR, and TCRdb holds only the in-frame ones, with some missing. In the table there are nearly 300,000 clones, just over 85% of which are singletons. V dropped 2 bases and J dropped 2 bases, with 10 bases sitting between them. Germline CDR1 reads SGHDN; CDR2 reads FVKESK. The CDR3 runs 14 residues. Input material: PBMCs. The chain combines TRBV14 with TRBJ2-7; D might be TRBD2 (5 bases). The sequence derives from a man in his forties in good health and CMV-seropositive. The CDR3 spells CASSQLASPYEQYF. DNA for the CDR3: TGTGCCAGCAGCCAACTAGCATCCCCCTACGAGCAGTACTTC.